Detailed here is one T cell receptor beta chain. Its antigen is still unknown. This CDR3 spans 14 amino acids. Unmatched junction bases numbered 5, after V lost 1 base and J lost 5 bases. The germline V gene has CDR1 KGHSH and CDR2 LQKENI. Patients in the study, people with chemo-refractory metastatic non-small-cell lung cancer, received focal radiation plus ipilimumab CTLA-4 blockade. This sample was included in a study of radiotherapy plus CTLA-4 blockade in lung cancer. General study results and limits: In blood, early T cell clone dynamics reportedly predicted response best, together with interferon-beta. Researchers report tumor-derived TCR clones expanding in blood after radiotherapy plus ipilimumab.

Generated by immunoSEQ multiplex PCR, the TCRdb table keeps only in-frame clones and is missing some. The sample holds about 45,000 clones, roughly four fifths seen once. The chain is built from TRBV18 and TRBJ2-7; 7 bases map to TRBD1. Sequencing was performed on peripheral blood, taken from a patient treated with radiotherapy plus ipilimumab. The clonotype originates from a human donor with non-small cell lung cancer who had a complete response to radiotherapy plus ipilimumab. The CDR3 bases are TGTGCCAGCTCACCACTTGACAGGGACCACGAGCAGTACTTC. Translation: CASSPLDRDHEQYF.